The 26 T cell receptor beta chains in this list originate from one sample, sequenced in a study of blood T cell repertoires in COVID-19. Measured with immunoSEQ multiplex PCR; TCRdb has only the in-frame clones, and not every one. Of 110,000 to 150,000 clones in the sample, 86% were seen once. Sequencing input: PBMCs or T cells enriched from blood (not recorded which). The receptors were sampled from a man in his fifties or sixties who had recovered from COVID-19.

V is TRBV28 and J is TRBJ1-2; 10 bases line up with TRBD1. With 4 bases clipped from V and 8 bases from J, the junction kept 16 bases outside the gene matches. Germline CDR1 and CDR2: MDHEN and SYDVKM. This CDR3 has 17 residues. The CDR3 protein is CASSSTPADRGLQGYTF. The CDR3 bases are TGTGCCAGCAGTTCTACCCCAGCGGACAGGGGGTTGCAGGGCTACACCTTC.

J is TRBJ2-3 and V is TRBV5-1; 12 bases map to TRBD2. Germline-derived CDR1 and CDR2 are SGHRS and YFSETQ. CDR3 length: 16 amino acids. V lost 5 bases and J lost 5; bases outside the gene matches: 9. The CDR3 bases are TGCGCCAGCAGATACCCTAGCGGGGGGGCCGAAGATACGCAGTATTTT. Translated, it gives CASRYPSGGAEDTQYF.

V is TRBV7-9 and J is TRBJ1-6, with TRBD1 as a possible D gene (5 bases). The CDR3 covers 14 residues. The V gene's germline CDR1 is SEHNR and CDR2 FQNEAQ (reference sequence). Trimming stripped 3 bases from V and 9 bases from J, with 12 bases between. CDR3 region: CASSLGGVGSPLHF. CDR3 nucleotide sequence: TGTGCCAGCAGCTTGGGGGGGGTAGGTTCACCCCTCCACTTT.

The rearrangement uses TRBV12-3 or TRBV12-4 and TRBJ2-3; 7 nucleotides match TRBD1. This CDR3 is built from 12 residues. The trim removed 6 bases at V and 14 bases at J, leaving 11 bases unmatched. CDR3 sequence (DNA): TGTGCCAGCAGCCCCACAGGGGCCCCCCGGTATTTT. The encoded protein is CASSPTGAPRYF.

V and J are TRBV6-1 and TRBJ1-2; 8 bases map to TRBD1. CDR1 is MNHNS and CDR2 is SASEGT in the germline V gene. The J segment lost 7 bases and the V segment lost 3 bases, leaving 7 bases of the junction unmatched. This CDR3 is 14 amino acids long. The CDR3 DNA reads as TGTGCCAGCAGTGAGGCAGGGGGCGTTTTTGGCTACACCTTC. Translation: CASSEAGGVFGYTF.

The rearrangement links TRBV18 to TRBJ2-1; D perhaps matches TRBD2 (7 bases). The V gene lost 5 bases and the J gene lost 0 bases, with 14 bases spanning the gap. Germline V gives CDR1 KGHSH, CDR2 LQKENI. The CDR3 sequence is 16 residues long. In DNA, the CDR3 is TGTGCCAGCTCAGGGCGGGGGCCGAGCTCCTACAATGAGCAGTTCTTC. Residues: CASSGRGPSSYNEQFF.

CDR3 nucleotide sequence: TGTGCCACCAGCAGGCGGACAGGGGATGCCTATGGCTACACCTTC. Translated: CATSRRTGDAYGYTF. J is TRBJ1-2 and V is TRBV15; 9 bases are a match to TRBD1. The CDR3 covers 15 residues. Looked up from germline, CDR1 is LNHNV and CDR2 is YYDKDF (reference sequence). Germline trimming cut 3 bases from V and 4 bases from J; bases unmatched to any gene: 6.

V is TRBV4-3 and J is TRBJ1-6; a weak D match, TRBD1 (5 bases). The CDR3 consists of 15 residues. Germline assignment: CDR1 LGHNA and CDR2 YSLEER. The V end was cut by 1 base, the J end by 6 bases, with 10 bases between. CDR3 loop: CASSQGGLLNSPLHF. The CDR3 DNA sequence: TGCGCCAGCAGCCAAGGGGGACTTCTTAATTCACCCCTCCACTTT.

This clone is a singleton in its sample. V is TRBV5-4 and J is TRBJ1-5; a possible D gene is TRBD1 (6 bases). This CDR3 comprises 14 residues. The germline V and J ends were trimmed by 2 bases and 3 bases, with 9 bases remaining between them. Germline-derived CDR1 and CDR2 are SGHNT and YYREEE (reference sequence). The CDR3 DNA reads TGTGCCAGCAGCTTACAGGGTACCAATCAGCCCCAGCATTTT. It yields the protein CASSLQGTNQPQHF.

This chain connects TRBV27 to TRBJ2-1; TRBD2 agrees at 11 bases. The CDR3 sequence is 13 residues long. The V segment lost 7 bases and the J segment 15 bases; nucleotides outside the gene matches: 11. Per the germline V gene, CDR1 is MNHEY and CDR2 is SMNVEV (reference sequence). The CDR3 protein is CASTSGGSLRLFF. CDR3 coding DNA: TGTGCCAGCACTAGCGGGGGGAGTCTCCGGCTGTTCTTC.

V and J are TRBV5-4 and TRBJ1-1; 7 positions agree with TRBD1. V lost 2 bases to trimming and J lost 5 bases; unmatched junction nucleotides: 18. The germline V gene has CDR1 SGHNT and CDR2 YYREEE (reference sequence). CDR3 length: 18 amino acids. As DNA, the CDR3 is TGTGCCAGCAGCTTAAGTCAGGCAGGGGGTAGAGAAGGGACTGAAGCTTTCTTT. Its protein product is CASSLSQAGGREGTEAFF.

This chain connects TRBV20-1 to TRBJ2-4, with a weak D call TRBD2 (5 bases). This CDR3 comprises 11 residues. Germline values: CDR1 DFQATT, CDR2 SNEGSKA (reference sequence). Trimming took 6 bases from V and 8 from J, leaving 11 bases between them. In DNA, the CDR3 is TGCAGTGCCGGGGAAGTCGACATTCAGTACTTC. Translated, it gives CSAGEVDIQYF.

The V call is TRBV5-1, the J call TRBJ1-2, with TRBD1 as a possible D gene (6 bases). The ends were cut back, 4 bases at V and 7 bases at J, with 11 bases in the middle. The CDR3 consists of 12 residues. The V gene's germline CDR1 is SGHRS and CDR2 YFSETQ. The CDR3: CASSIQGTGYTF. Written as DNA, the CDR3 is TGCGCCAGCAGCATCCAGGGGACTGGCTACACCTTC.

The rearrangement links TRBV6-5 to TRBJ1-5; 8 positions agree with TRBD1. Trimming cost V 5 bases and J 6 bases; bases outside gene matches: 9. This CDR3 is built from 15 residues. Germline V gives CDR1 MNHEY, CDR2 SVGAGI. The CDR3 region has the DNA TGTGCCAGCAGTACCGGACAGGGTGAGAGTCAGCCCCAGCATTTT. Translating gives CASSTGQGESQPQHF.

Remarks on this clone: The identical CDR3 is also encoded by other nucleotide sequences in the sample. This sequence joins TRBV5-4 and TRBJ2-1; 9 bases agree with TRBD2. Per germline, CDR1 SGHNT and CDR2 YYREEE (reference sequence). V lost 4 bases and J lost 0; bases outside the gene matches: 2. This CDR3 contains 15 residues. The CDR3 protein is CASSRRGGSYNEQFF. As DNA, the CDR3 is TGTGCCAGCAGCCGGCGGGGGGGCTCCTACAATGAGCAGTTCTTC.

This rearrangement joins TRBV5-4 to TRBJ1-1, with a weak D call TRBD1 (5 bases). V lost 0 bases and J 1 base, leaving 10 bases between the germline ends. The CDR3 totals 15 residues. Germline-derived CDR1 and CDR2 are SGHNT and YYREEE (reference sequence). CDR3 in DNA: TGTGCCAGCAGCTTGGTGCGCGGACAGAACACTGAAGCTTTCTTT. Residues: CASSLVRGQNTEAFF.

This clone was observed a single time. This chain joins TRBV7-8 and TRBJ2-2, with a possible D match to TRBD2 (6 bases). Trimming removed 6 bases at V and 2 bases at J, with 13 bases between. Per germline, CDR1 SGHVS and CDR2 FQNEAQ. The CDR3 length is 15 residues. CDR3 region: CASRLGGGNTGELFF. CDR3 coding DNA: TGTGCCAGCAGATTGGGGGGAGGAAACACCGGGGAGCTGTTTTTT.

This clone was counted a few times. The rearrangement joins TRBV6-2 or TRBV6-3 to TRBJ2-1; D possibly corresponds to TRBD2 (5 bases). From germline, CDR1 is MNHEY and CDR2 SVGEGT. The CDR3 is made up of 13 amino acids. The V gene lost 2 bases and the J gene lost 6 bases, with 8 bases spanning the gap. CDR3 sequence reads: CASSYRGFNEQFF. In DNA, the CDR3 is TGTGCCAGCAGTTACCGGGGTTTCAATGAGCAGTTCTTC.

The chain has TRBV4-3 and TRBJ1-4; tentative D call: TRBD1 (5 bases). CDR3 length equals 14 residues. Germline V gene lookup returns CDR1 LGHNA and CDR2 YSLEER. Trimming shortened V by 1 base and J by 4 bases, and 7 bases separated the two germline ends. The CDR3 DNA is TGCGCCAGCAGCCAAGGTGACAGTAATGAAAAACTGTTTTTT. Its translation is CASSQGDSNEKLFF.

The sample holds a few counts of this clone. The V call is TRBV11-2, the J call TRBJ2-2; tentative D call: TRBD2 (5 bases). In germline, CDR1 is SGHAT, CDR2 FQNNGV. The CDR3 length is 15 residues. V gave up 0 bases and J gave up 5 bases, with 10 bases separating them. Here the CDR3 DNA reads TGTGCCAGCAGCTTAGACGGGATAATAACCGGGGAGCTGTTTTTT. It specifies CASSLDGIITGELFF.

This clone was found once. In nucleotides, the CDR3 is TGCGCCAGCAGCCGGGACAGAAATGAAAAACTGTTTTTT. Amino acid sequence: CASSRDRNEKLFF. The chain joins TRBV4-3 to TRBJ1-4; 7 bases agree with TRBD1. CDR3 length: 13 amino acids. Germline V gene lookup returns CDR1 LGHNA and CDR2 YSLEER. The V and J ends lost 4 bases and 5 bases, in that order; junction bases with no gene match: 1.

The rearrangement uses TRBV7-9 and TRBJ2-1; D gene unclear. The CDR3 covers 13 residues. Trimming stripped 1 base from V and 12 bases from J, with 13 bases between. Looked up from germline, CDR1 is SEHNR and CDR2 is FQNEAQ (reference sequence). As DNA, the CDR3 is TGTGCCAGCAGCTTAGGTACCCGGAGTGGGCAGTTCTTC. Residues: CASSLGTRSGQFF.

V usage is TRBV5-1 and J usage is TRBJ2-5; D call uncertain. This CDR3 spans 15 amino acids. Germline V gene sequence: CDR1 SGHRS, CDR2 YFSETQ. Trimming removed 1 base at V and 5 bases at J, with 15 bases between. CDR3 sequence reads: CASSLSGGGRETQYF. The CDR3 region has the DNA TGCGCCAGCAGCTTGTCCGGCGGCGGCCGGGAGACCCAGTACTTC.

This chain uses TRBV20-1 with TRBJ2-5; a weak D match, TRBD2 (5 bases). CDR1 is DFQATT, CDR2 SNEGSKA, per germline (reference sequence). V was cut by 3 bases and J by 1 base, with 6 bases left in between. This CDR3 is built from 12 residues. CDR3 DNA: TGCAGTGCTAGTGGGAGCCAAGAGACCCAGTACTTC. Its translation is CSASGSQETQYF.

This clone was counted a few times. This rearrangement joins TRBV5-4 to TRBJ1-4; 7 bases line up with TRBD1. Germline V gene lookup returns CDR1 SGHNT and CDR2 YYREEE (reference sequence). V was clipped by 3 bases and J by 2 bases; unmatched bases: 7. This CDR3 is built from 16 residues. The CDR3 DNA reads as TGTGCCAGCAGCTCCACACAGGGGAGGACTAATGAAAAACTGTTTTTT. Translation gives CASSSTQGRTNEKLFF.

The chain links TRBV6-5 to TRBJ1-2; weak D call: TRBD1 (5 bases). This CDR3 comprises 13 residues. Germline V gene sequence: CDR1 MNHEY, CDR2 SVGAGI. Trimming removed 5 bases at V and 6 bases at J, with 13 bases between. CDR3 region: CASSTGRFDGYTF. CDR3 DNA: TGTGCCAGCAGTACAGGACGCTTCGATGGCTACACCTTC.